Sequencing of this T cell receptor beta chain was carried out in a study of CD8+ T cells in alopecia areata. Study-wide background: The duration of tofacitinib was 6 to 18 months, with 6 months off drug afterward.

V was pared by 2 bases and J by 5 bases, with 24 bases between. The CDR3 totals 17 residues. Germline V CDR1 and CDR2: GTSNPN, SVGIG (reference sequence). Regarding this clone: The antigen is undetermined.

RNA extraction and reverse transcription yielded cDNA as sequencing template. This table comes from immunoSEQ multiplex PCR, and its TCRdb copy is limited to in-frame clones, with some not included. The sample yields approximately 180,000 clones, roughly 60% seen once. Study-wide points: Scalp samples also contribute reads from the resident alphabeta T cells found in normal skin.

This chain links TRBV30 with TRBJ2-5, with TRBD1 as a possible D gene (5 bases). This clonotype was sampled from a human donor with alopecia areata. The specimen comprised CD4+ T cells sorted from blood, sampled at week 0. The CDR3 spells CAWSTLSGLAPLETQYF. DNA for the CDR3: TGTGCCTGGAGTACCCTATCAGGGCTCGCTCCTCTGGAGACCCAGTACTTC.